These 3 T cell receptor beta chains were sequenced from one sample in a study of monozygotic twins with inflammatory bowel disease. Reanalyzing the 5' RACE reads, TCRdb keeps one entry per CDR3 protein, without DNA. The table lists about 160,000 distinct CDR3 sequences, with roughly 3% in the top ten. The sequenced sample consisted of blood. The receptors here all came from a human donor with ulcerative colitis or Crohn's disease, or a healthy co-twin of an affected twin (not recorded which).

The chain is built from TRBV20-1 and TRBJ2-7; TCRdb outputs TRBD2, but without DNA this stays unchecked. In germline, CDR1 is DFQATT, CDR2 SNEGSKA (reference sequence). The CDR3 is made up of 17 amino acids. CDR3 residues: CSASLAGGPLLTYEQYF.

The CDR3 region is CSAQDQETQYF. J is TRBJ2-5 and V is TRBV20-1. The CDR3 has 11 amino acids. Germline CDR1 is DFQATT and CDR2 is SNEGSKA (reference sequence).

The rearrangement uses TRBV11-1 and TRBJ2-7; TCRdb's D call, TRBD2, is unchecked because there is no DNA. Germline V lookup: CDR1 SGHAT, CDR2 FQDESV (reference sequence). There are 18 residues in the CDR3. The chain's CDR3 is CASSLELAGVIIPYEQYF.